Reported below is one T cell receptor (beta chain). Its antigen is still unknown. TCRdb ran MiXCR on the RACE reads and lists one entry per CDR3 protein. The sample shows roughly 360,000 distinct CDR3 sequences, approximately 4.4% of them seen only once. This entry comes from a study of human T cells and chemical hapten exposure. Looking at the study overall: Skin of the upper inner arm, around 2 cm by around 2 cm, received 2% DPC for sensitization.

Whole-study findings and limits: Against controls, expanded TCRs gave rise to significantly more large CDR3 similarity clusters. Sensitizing to DPC left TCRs with a frequency above 1 in 1000 unaltered.

The time point is: patch test 1, 2 weeks after DPC sensitization. Treatment indicated: therapeutic diphenylcyclopropenone sensitization with weekly scalp DPC. Unfractionated whole blood was the source from which total RNA was extracted. The V and J ends lost 5 bases and 3 bases respectively, with 14 bases between them. CDR1 is MNHEY, CDR2 SMNVEV, per germline (reference sequence). The CDR3 consists of 14 residues. This receptor was identified in a woman aged 45-65 years with alopecia areata. Some clones in this sample may be carry-over from other donors' samples. Material: whole blood, obtained in connection with sensitization to the hapten diphenylcyclopropenone (DPC). This sequence joins TRBV27 and TRBJ2-7, with a possible D match to TRBD1 (7 bases). CDR3 sequence (DNA): TGTGCCAGCAGTCTGGCGGGACAGTACTACGAGCAGTACTTC. It translates to CASSLAGQYYEQYF.